This TCR beta chain comes out of a study of cytomegalovirus exposure and HLA in healthy donors. Study results and limitations: Most TCR sequences showed up rarely, but some public TCRs showed up in many donors.

The V end was cut by 10 bases, the J end by 0 bases, with 15 bases between. Per germline, CDR1 MNHEY and CDR2 SMNVEV (reference sequence). This CDR3 comprises 14 residues. The PCR made use of 60 Vbeta and 13 Jbeta primers. The protocol was immunoSEQ multiplex PCR, while the TCRdb copy is restricted to in-frame clones and leaves out a portion. The sample shows roughly 140,000 clones, 70% to 85% of them seen only once. Note on this clone: Its antigen is unknown.

This sequence originates from a male donor in good health and CMV-seronegative. Sequenced input: PBMCs. The chain joins TRBV27 to TRBJ2-5, with D perhaps matching TRBD2 (6 bases). CDR3: CATGTSPYQETQYF. CDR3 bases: TGTGCCACCGGGACTTCCCCGTACCAAGAGACCCAGTACTTC.